One and the same sample provided the 12 T cell receptor beta chains below, sequenced in a study of shared clonotypes between healthy human individuals. The assay was immunoSEQ multiplex PCR, and TCRdb's table has in-frame clones only and misses some. The table includes 600,000 to 750,000 clones, over 55% detected once. Source material: memory CD4+ T cells sorted from blood. Subset described: CD45RA-negative fraction. The source of these receptors is a woman aged 30 to 39 in good health.

The J gene is TRBJ2-1, the V gene TRBV7-6; tentative D call: TRBD2 (6 bases). Germline CDR1 and CDR2: SGHVS and FNYEAQ. The CDR3 length is 13 residues. With 7 bases removed from V and 9 bases from J, the gap between germline ends came to 16 bases. In nucleotides, the CDR3 is TGTGCCAGCACCAATGATGTCGGGGGTGAGCAGTTCTTC. It specifies CASTNDVGGEQFF.

The V and J genes are TRBV29-1 and TRBJ2-3; D gene unclear. This CDR3 has 14 residues. V was pared by 3 bases and J by 2 bases, with 12 bases between. Germline values: CDR1 SQVTM, CDR2 ANQGSEA. DNA for the CDR3: TGCAGCGTTGATGTGGCCCCAACCACAGATACGCAGTATTTT. It specifies CSVDVAPTTDTQYF.

V and J are TRBV20-1 and TRBJ2-7; perhaps TRBD2 as D (5 bases). Germline V gene data show CDR1 as DFQATT and CDR2 as SNEGSKA (reference sequence). The CDR3 has 11 residues. DNA of the CDR3: TGCAGCCCCGGGCGGGTAGGCGAGCAGTACTTC. Translated: CSPGRVGEQYF.

This clone was recorded at least ten times. This chain connects TRBV7-6 to TRBJ2-3, with a possible D match to TRBD2 (5 bases). V gave up 7 bases and J gave up 0 bases, with 11 bases separating them. This CDR3 region has 14 residues. From germline, CDR1 is SGHVS and CDR2 FNYEAQ. DNA for the CDR3: TGTGCCAGCAAAGAGCGGACTAGCACAGATACGCAGTATTTT. This sequence encodes CASKERTSTDTQYF.

The chain couples TRBV27 to TRBJ1-2; weak D call: TRBD1 (5 bases). Germline V gene data show CDR1 as MNHEY and CDR2 as SMNVEV (reference sequence). Between the trimmed V and J ends, which lost 2 bases and 5 bases, there was a span of 12 bases. This CDR3 region has 14 residues. CDR3 in amino acids: CASSLQGQGYGYTF. The CDR3 region has the DNA TGTGCCAGCAGTTTACAGGGCCAGGGTTATGGCTACACCTTC.

CDR3 region: CASSDTGTIHEQYF. The DNA of the CDR3 is TGTGCCAGCAGCGATACAGGGACAATCCACGAGCAGTACTTC. The chain joins TRBV7-9 to TRBJ2-7, with D possibly being TRBD1 (6 bases). Per germline, CDR1 SEHNR and CDR2 FQNEAQ (reference sequence). CDR3 length: 14 residues. Trimming cost V 5 bases and J 5 bases, with 16 bases left between them.

CDR3 amino acids: CASSTTLAGGRYEQYF. DNA for the CDR3: TGTGCCAGCAGTACGACCTTAGCGGGAGGGCGCTACGAGCAGTACTTC. The chain is built from TRBV6-6 and TRBJ2-7; 11 bases map to TRBD2. The CDR3 consists of 16 residues. From germline, CDR1 is MNHNY and CDR2 SVGAGI (reference sequence). J gave up 3 bases and V 5 bases, and 9 bases lay outside the gene matches.

This chain uses TRBV4-2 with TRBJ2-2, with a weak D call TRBD1 (6 bases). V shed 4 bases and J shed 1 base, with 13 bases lying between them. CDR1 and CDR2 from the germline V gene are LGHNA and YNFKEQ. CDR3 length: 16 amino acids. The CDR3 DNA reads TGTGCCAGCAGCCCCAGGGGTCAGGAGAACACCGGGGAGCTGTTTTTT. Its protein product is CASSPRGQENTGELFF.

This chain joins TRBV27 and TRBJ2-5, with 13 positions matching TRBD2. Germline CDR1 is MNHEY and CDR2 is SMNVEV (reference sequence). The CDR3 runs 15 residues. With 5 bases clipped from V and 9 bases from J, the junction kept 9 bases outside the gene matches. CDR3 nucleotide sequence: TGTGCCAGCAGTAACGGACTAGCGGGAGCATCGGCCCAGTACTTC. This sequence encodes CASSNGLAGASAQYF.

This clone appeared many times. The rearrangement uses TRBV2 and TRBJ2-7; TRBD1 aligns across 7 bases. Trimming at V came to 9 bases and at J to 6 bases, leaving 11 bases not matched to a gene. In germline, CDR1 is SNHLY, CDR2 FYNNEI. The CDR3 runs to 13 residues. The CDR3 DNA is TGTGCCAGTAAGGGGGCCTCGGGTGCCGAGCAGTACTTC. Its translation is CASKGASGAEQYF.

The chain is built from TRBV10-1 and TRBJ2-3, with 10 bases identical to TRBD2. J was trimmed by 10 bases and V by 4 bases; bases with no gene match: 5. CDR3 size: 13 residues. The germline gives CDR1 WNHNN, CDR2 SYGVQD (reference sequence). CDR3 sequence reads: CASSGLAGEAQYF. CDR3 bases: TGCGCCAGCAGTGGGCTAGCGGGAGAGGCGCAGTATTTT.

This clone was seen just once. The rearrangement joins TRBV11-1 to TRBJ2-1; 7 nucleotides agree with TRBD2. Germline V lookup: CDR1 SGHAT, CDR2 FQDESV (reference sequence). V was pared by 2 bases and J by 8 bases, with 12 bases of the junction left unmatched. The CDR3 length is 16 residues. CDR3 nucleotides: TGTGCCAGCAGCTTACAAGCGGGGTGGAGTTGGGATGAGCAGTTCTTC. It yields the protein CASSLQAGWSWDEQFF.